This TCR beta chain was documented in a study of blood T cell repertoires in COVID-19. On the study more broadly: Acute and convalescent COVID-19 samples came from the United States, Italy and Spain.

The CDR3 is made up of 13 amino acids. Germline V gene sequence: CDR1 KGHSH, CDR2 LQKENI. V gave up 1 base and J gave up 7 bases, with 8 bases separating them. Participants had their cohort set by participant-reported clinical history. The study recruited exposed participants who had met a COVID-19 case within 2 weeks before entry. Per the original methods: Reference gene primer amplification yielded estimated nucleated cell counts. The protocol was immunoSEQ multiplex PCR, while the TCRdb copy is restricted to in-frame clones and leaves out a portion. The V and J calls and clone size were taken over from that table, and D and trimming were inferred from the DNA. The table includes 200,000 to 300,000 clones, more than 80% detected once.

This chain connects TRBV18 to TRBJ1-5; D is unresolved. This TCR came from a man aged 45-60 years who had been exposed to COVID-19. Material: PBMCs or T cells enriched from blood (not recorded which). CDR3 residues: CASSPLGEQPQHF. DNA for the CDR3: TGTGCCAGCTCACCACTTGGAGAGCAGCCCCAGCATTTT.